What follows are 9 T cell receptor beta chains derived from one specimen sequenced in a study of PD-1 blockade in mismatch repair-deficient tumors. Clones were sequenced by immunoSEQ multiplex PCR, and TCRdb holds only the in-frame ones, with some missing. Altogether about 68,000 clones are present, around 73% being singletons, with the ten largest covering 4.5% to 7%. Here the sequenced sample was peripheral blood, taken 2 weeks after starting pembrolizumab. Receptors were obtained from an adult with mismatch repair-deficient cancer.

The V call is TRBV4-1, the J call TRBJ2-1; 10 bases map to TRBD2. The CDR3 spans 15 residues. Unmatched junction bases numbered 11, after V lost 7 bases and J lost 8 bases. In germline, CDR1 is MGHRA, CDR2 YSYEKL. CDR3 nucleotides: TGCGCCAGCACCCGGGCAGCGGGAGGGCCGGATGAGCAGTTCTTC. Translated: CASTRAAGGPDEQFF.

The gene calls are TRBV5-1 and TRBJ2-7; TRBD1 matches 9 bases. The CDR3 has 15 residues. Germline-derived CDR1 and CDR2 are SGHRS and YFSETQ. V gave up 3 bases and J gave up 3 bases; unmatched junction bases: 7. The CDR3 spells CASSSPGQGVYEQYF. The CDR3 DNA sequence: TGCGCCAGCAGCTCTCCGGGACAGGGAGTCTACGAGCAGTACTTC.

This clone was seen a few times. Other DNA sequences within the sample encode an identical CDR3. The chain links TRBV7-9 to TRBJ2-5; 8 bases are shared with TRBD2. The CDR3 totals 13 residues. The germline V gene has CDR1 SEHNR and CDR2 FQNEAQ (reference sequence). Unmatched junction bases numbered 7, after V lost 8 bases and J lost 5 bases. For the CDR3, the DNA is TGTGCCAGCGGGAAAGCGGGAGTTGAGACCCAGTACTTC. Encoded protein: CASGKAGVETQYF. Combining the CDR3 with reference TRBV7-9 and TRBJ2-5 gives the whole variable domain DTGVSQNPRHKITKRGQNVTFRCDPISEHNRLYWYRQTLGQGPEFLTYFQNEAQLEKSRLLSDRFSAERPKGSFSTLEIQRTEQGDSAMYLCASGKAGVETQYFGPGTRLLVL.

The chain carries TRBV7-3 and TRBJ2-6, with D hard to call. V was clipped by 3 bases and J by 0 bases, with 9 bases between them. CDR1 and CDR2 (germline): SGHTA, FQGTGA. This CDR3 spans 16 amino acids. The CDR3 nucleotides read TGTGCCAGCAGCTTCAGACCCACCTCTGGGGCCAACGTCCTGACTTTC. This encodes CASSFRPTSGANVLTF.

This clone has only one observation. The rearrangement links TRBV5-4 to TRBJ2-5; no clear D gene. This CDR3 region has 14 residues. V lost 3 bases and J 4 bases, leaving 13 bases between the germline ends. CDR1 SGHNT and CDR2 YYREEE come from the germline V gene (reference sequence). The CDR3 region is CASSSEPGGETQYF. CDR3 in DNA: TGTGCCAGCAGCTCGGAGCCTGGCGGAGAGACCCAGTACTTC.

This clone was counted once. The chain's CDR3 is CASSQAVWVPYEQYF. The CDR3 DNA follows: TGTGCCAGCAGCCAAGCGGTCTGGGTCCCCTACGAGCAGTACTTC. The chain recombines TRBV4-2 with TRBJ2-7; D is unclear. The germline V and J ends were trimmed by 1 base and 2 bases, with 12 bases remaining between them. Germline CDR1 LGHNA, CDR2 YNFKEQ. The CDR3 has 15 amino acids.

The chain carries TRBV6-6 and TRBJ2-5; the D gene is possibly TRBD2 (6 bases). V lost 6 bases to trimming and J lost 2 bases, with 10 bases between them. CDR3 length equals 13 residues. Germline values: CDR1 MNHNY, CDR2 SVGAGI (reference sequence). CDR3 in amino acids: CASRVSGQETQYF. The CDR3 DNA follows: TGTGCCAGCAGGGTGAGCGGGCAAGAGACCCAGTACTTC.

The genes are TRBV5-6 and TRBJ1-2; D unresolved. Germline CDR1 and CDR2: SGHDT and YYEEEE. V was pared by 2 bases and J by 2 bases, with 19 bases between. The CDR3 has 17 amino acids. CDR3 amino acids: CASSFELLGSGNYGYTF. The CDR3 DNA is TGTGCCAGCAGCTTCGAATTGTTGGGATCGGGCAACTATGGCTACACCTTC.

The genes are TRBV27 and TRBJ1-5, with D tentatively TRBD1 (6 bases). This CDR3 has 13 residues. The germline V gene encodes CDR1 MNHEY and CDR2 SMNVEV (reference sequence). V was trimmed by 5 bases and J by 5 bases, leaving 10 bases between them. In DNA form, the CDR3 reads TGTGCCAGCAGTCTGTACAGGGATCAGCCCCAGCATTTT. Amino acid sequence: CASSLYRDQPQHF.